Shown below are 14 T cell receptor beta chains from a single sample sequenced in a study of shared clonotypes between healthy human individuals. Sequenced by immunoSEQ multiplex PCR; TCRdb stores in-frame clones only, minus some. In the table there are some 2,000,000 clones, 85% to 95% of which are singletons. The sample taken for sequencing was naive CD4+ T cells sorted from blood. Subset here: CD45RA+ positively selected. All receptors come from a man in his late teens or twenties in good health.

This sequence joins TRBV7-8 and TRBJ2-2; D remains ambiguous. Trimming shortened V by 3 bases and J by 2 bases, and 10 bases separated the two germline ends. This CDR3 region has 15 residues. Germline values: CDR1 SGHVS, CDR2 FQNEAQ. CDR3 protein: CASSFAEENTGELFF. For the CDR3, the DNA is TGTGCCAGCAGCTTCGCAGAAGAAAACACCGGGGAGCTGTTTTTT.

The chain carries TRBV11-3 and TRBJ2-5; 8 bases are shared with TRBD2. V lost 3 bases to trimming and J lost 5 bases; unmatched junction nucleotides: 14. Germline loops: CDR1 SGHNT, CDR2 YENEEA. The CDR3 sequence is 17 residues long. The CDR3 DNA reads TGTGCCAGCAGCTTGGGTAGCGGGAAGCCGACGTATGAGACCCAGTACTTC. Protein: CASSLGSGKPTYETQYF.

This rearrangement joins TRBV5-4 to TRBJ2-1; D perhaps matches TRBD1 (5 bases). CDR3 length equals 15 residues. Germline V gene data show CDR1 as SGHNT and CDR2 as YYREEE (reference sequence). The ends were cut back, 0 bases at V and 4 bases at J, with 11 bases in the middle. The CDR3 is CASSLEGLRYNEQFF. The CDR3 nucleotides read TGTGCCAGCAGCTTGGAGGGGCTACGGTACAATGAGCAGTTCTTC.

The rearrangement uses TRBV9 and TRBJ2-7, with D tentatively TRBD2 (6 bases). Looked up from germline, CDR1 is SGDLS and CDR2 is YYNGEE. Trimming stripped 3 bases from V and 0 bases from J, with 13 bases between. The CDR3 runs to 15 residues. CDR3 nucleotide sequence: TGTGCCAGCAGCGCCTGGGACTTCAACTCCTACGAGCAGTACTTC. Translated, it gives CASSAWDFNSYEQYF. Filled out from reference TRBV9 and TRBJ2-7, the complete variable domain reads DSGVTQTPKHLITATGQRVTLRCSPRSGDLSVYWYQQSLDQGLQFLIQYYNGEERAKGNILERFSAQQFPDLHSELNLSSLELGDSALYFCASSAWDFNSYEQYFGPGTRLTVT.

V gene TRBV5-1 combines with J gene TRBJ1-6; 8 nucleotides line up with TRBD1. Losses at the gene ends were 3 bases for V and 9 bases for J; bases not matched to a gene: 14. The CDR3 sequence is 17 residues long. CDR1 and CDR2 from the germline V gene are SGHRS and YFSETQ. CDR3 nucleotide sequence: TGCGCCAGCAGCTCGTCAGGTGCAGGGGGCGCGGGTTCACCCCTCCACTTT. As protein: CASSSSGAGGAGSPLHF.

The chain recombines TRBV11-2 with TRBJ2-7; TRBD2 matches 13 bases. The CDR3 contains 15 residues. The J segment lost 2 bases and the V segment lost 6 bases, leaving 4 bases of the junction unmatched. CDR1 SGHAT and CDR2 FQNNGV come from the germline V gene. The CDR3 region is CASRVTSGGAYEQYF. CDR3 coding DNA: TGTGCCAGCAGGGTAACTAGCGGGGGGGCCTACGAGCAGTACTTC.

This chain's CDR3 is CASRRQGTGNTIYF. CDR3 nucleotide sequence: TGTGCCAGCAGAAGACAGGGAACTGGAAACACCATATATTTT. This chain connects TRBV6-5 to TRBJ1-3; 7 bases agree with TRBD1. The CDR3 contains 14 residues. V dropped 6 bases and J dropped 2; count of bases not matched to a gene: 4. Looked up from germline, CDR1 is MNHEY and CDR2 is SVGAGI.

The chain uses TRBV5-1 and TRBJ1-6; D is ambiguous. V was cut by 4 bases and J by 13 bases, with 12 bases left in between. This CDR3 region has 12 residues. CDR1 and CDR2 (germline): SGHRS, YFSETQ. CDR3 DNA: TGCGCCAGCAGCACGCAACCGGGTCCCCTCCACTTT. Translating gives CASSTQPGPLHF.

The genes are TRBV6-1 and TRBJ2-7, with D possibly matching TRBD1 (5 bases). The CDR3 loop spans 12 amino acids. V was pared by 6 bases and J by 5 bases, with 11 bases between. CDR1 and CDR2 (germline): MNHNS, SASEGT. The CDR3 region has the DNA TGTGCCAGCAGAGGGGCGCAGAACGAGCAGTACTTC. Translation gives CASRGAQNEQYF.

The CDR3 DNA is TGTGCCAGCAGCTTGGGGGGACAATTGAGCGCTTTCTTT. Protein product: CASSLGGQLSAFF. This rearrangement joins TRBV7-9 to TRBJ1-1, with a tentative D call TRBD1 (6 bases). V lost 3 bases and J 11 bases, leaving 16 bases between the germline ends. Germline CDR1 reads SEHNR; CDR2 reads FQNEAQ (reference sequence). The CDR3 runs to 13 residues.

This chain links TRBV18 with TRBJ2-1; 9 bases align to TRBD1. Germline V gives CDR1 KGHSH, CDR2 LQKENI. Germline trimming cut 4 bases from V and 4 bases from J; bases unmatched to any gene: 5. This CDR3 contains 15 residues. This chain's CDR3 is CASSLGQGTYNEQFF. The CDR3 region has the DNA TGTGCCAGCTCACTCGGACAGGGGACTTACAATGAGCAGTTCTTC.

V and J are TRBV13 and TRBJ1-3; 8 bases match TRBD1. With 5 bases clipped from V and 4 bases from J, the junction kept 10 bases outside the gene matches. This CDR3 contains 16 residues. Germline assignment: CDR1 PRHDT and CDR2 FYEKMQ (reference sequence). CDR3 amino acids: CASSEGQGVVGNTIYF. CDR3 nucleotides: TGTGCCAGCAGCGAAGGACAGGGAGTGGTAGGAAACACCATATATTTT.

The V and J genes are TRBV6-5 and TRBJ2-7; TRBD1 matches at 8 bases. CDR1 is MNHEY and CDR2 is SVGAGI in the germline V gene. This CDR3 region has 13 residues. With V trimmed by 6 bases and J by 7 bases, 8 bases remained unmatched. CDR3 protein: CASSMTGAGEQYF. The CDR3 nucleotides are TGTGCCAGCAGCATGACAGGGGCGGGGGAGCAGTACTTC.

On this clone itself: This sample includes further DNA sequences coding for the same CDR3. This CDR3 reads CASSGDGAGYTF. As DNA, the CDR3 is TGTGCCAGCAGCGGCGACGGGGCGGGCTACACCTTC. The chain has TRBV7-9 and TRBJ1-2, with D perhaps matching TRBD1 (5 bases). CDR3 length equals 12 residues. The V end was cut by 5 bases, the J end by 8 bases, with 12 bases between. Germline assignment: CDR1 SEHNR and CDR2 FQNEAQ (reference sequence).